The 2 T cell receptor beta chains reported below all come from one sample, sequenced in a study of T cell changes during pregnancy in multiple sclerosis (dated by TCRdb to about 2019). The library came from the immunoSEQ multiplex PCR assay. Imported from immuneACCESS, the table was reduced by TCRdb to in-frame sequences with V and J called. These copies leave out some clones; in studies compared against another copy, an unresolved V gene accounts for under half, and the cause of the remainder is not known. A total of approximately 48,000 clones appear in this sample, under 95% of them only once. 0.58% of the sample goes to the ten largest clones. The sample in question was CD4+ T cells from peripheral blood mononuclear cells, obtained in the second trimester of pregnancy. Source of these receptors: a female donor with multiple sclerosis, enrolled in a pregnancy study.

The chain employs TRBV10-3 and TRBJ1-2, with TRBD1 matching over 7 bases. The CDR3 spans 13 residues. Germline lookup yields CDR1 ENHRY and CDR2 SYGVKD. J gave up 8 bases and V 4 bases, and 7 bases lay outside the gene matches. The CDR3 region has the DNA TGTGCCATCAGTGGAGACAGGGTCCGGGGCTACACCTTC. It translates to CAISGDRVRGYTF.

The chain is built from TRBV5-1 and TRBJ2-7; 8 nucleotides align to TRBD1. Germline loops: CDR1 SGHRS, CDR2 YFSETQ. The CDR3 spans 12 residues. After removal of 4 bases from V and 5 bases from J, the junction contained 2 bases not matched to a gene. The CDR3 protein is CASSQTGDEQYF. CDR3 nucleotides: TGCGCCAGCAGCCAGACAGGGGACGAGCAGTACTTC.